This TCR beta chain derives from a study of blood T cell repertoires in COVID-19. Study-level background: Collection of acute and convalescent COVID-19 samples took place in the United States, Italy and Spain. T cells, B-cell-depleted T cells, or PBMCs supplied cDNA or gDNA.

Per the original data handling: Reference gene primer amplification yielded estimated nucleated cell counts. Assay used: immunoSEQ multiplex PCR; TCRdb lists only in-frame clones, some missing. That table supplies the V and J calls and clone size; D and trimming were determined from the DNA. The table includes some 150,000 clones, about 89% detected once. The germline V gene has CDR1 LNHDA and CDR2 SQIVND (reference sequence). The CDR3 loop spans 13 amino acids. The V end lost 10 bases, the J end lost 2 bases, and 14 bases lay between the germline ends. The TCR was taken from a man aged 45-60 years who had recovered from COVID-19. This sequence joins TRBV19 and TRBJ1-2; D unclear. Sequences were obtained from peripheral blood. DNA for the CDR3: TGTGCCACCCAGAATGAGCGGAACTATGGCTACACCTTC. It encodes CATQNERNYGYTF. Filled out from reference TRBV19 and TRBJ1-2, the complete variable domain reads DGGITQSPKYLFRKEGQNVTLSCEQNLNHDAMYWYRQDPGQGLRLIYYSQIVNDFQKGDIAEGYSVSREKKESFPLTVTSAQKNPTAFYLCATQNERNYGYTFGSGTRLTVV.